This T cell receptor beta chain was obtained from a study of blood T cell repertoires in COVID-19. Study details: Acute and convalescent COVID-19 samples came from the United States, Italy and Spain. T cells, B-cell-depleted T cells, or PBMCs supplied cDNA or gDNA.

How the authors handled the data: It was from reference gene primer amplification that nucleated cell counts were estimated. Only in-frame clones appear in the TCRdb table, and some are missing; sequencing was by immunoSEQ multiplex PCR. V, J and clone size were drawn from that table, and D and trimming were deduced from the DNA. The sample has more than 35,000 clones, roughly 78% seen once; the top ten hold 14%. Input material: peripheral blood. This TCR came from a woman in her sixties or seventies with acute or convalescent COVID-19.

This CDR3 is CASSLSPPPAGSRKNTDTQYF. CDR3 nucleotide sequence: TGCGCCAGCAGCTTGTCCCCACCCCCCGCCGGGTCCCGAAAAAATACAGATACGCAGTATTTT. The chain joins TRBV5-1 to TRBJ2-3; the D is unclear. Per the germline V gene, CDR1 is SGHRS and CDR2 is YFSETQ. The CDR3 contains 21 residues. Trimming took 1 base from V and 3 from J, leaving 30 bases between them.